The next 7 T cell receptor beta chains were all read from a single sample in a study of control samples from healthy donors and cancer patients. Assay used: immunoSEQ multiplex PCR; TCRdb lists only in-frame clones, some missing. This sample has around 130,000 clones, with about 86% found just once. The sequenced material came from blood. All receptors come from a man aged 25 to 45 in good health.

The rearrangement joins TRBV27 to TRBJ1-1, with D possibly being TRBD1 (5 bases). From germline, CDR1 is MNHEY and CDR2 SMNVEV (reference sequence). Trimming left V 6 bases short and J 0 bases short, with 14 bases between. The CDR3 has 15 amino acids. The CDR3 loop reads CASSRRMGLNTEAFF. In DNA, the CDR3 is TGTGCCAGCAGCCGCCGTATGGGACTGAACACTGAAGCTTTCTTT.

The chain joins TRBV29-1 to TRBJ2-7, with a possible D match to TRBD2 (5 bases). Trimming shortened V by 4 bases and J by 2 bases, and 6 bases separated the two germline ends. Per the germline V gene, CDR1 is SQVTM and CDR2 is ANQGSEA. The CDR3 sequence is 11 residues long. For the CDR3, the DNA is TGCAGCGTTGGGGGAGCCTACGAGCAGTACTTC. Its protein product is CSVGGAYEQYF.

The chain recombines TRBV18 with TRBJ1-3; D remains unclear. Deletions cut 1 base from V and 0 bases from J, with 10 bases between. The CDR3 runs 16 residues. The V gene's germline CDR1 is KGHSH and CDR2 LQKENI. CDR3 in DNA: TGTGCCAGCTCACCACAGGGTCTGGGCTCTGGAAACACCATATATTTT. Translating gives CASSPQGLGSGNTIYF.

The genes are TRBV5-1 and TRBJ2-1; the match to TRBD2 covers 14 bases. The germline gives CDR1 SGHRS, CDR2 YFSETQ. CDR3 length: 18 amino acids. The J segment lost 3 bases and the V segment lost 4 bases, leaving 9 bases of the junction unmatched. In nucleotides, the CDR3 is TGCGCCAGCAGCCCCCGGGGGACTAGCGGGGGTAGCTACAATGAGCAGTTCTTC. Protein product: CASSPRGTSGGSYNEQFF.

V and J are TRBV4-1 and TRBJ1-4, with TRBD1 matching over 7 bases. The CDR3 has 14 amino acids. V gave up 5 bases and J gave up 7 bases; unmatched junction bases: 7. From germline, CDR1 is MGHRA and CDR2 YSYEKL. This chain's CDR3 is CASSDRTGVEKLFF. CDR3 in DNA: TGCGCCAGCAGCGACCGTACAGGGGTTGAAAAACTGTTTTTT.

This chain joins TRBV19 and TRBJ2-2; tentatively, D is TRBD1 (6 bases). There are 13 residues in the CDR3. Germline CDR1 and CDR2: LNHDA and SQIVND (reference sequence). Deletions cut 6 bases from V and 1 base from J, with 6 bases between. CDR3 DNA: TGTGCCAGTAGGGACAGGAACACCGGGGAGCTGTTTTTT. Encoded protein: CASRDRNTGELFF.

This chain links TRBV6-5 with TRBJ2-6, with D perhaps TRBD2 (6 bases). This CDR3 has 16 residues. Germline V CDR1 and CDR2: MNHEY, SVGAGI. V was cut by 4 bases and J by 0 bases, with 10 bases left in between. CDR3 in DNA: TGTGCCAGCAGTTGGGGACTGATCTCTGGGGCCAACGTCCTGACTTTC. Protein: CASSWGLISGANVLTF.